This T cell receptor (beta chain) was retrieved from a study of blood T cells in healthy people across ages. Study outcomes and limitations: With naive T cell percentage, TCR beta diversity showed a strong correlation.

As for this clonotype: Its antigen remains unidentified.

The sample providers were healthy Caucasian people from Russia, aged roughly 6 to 90. Germline CDR1 SGDLS, CDR2 YYNGEE. V was clipped by 4 bases and J by 6 bases; unmatched bases: 7. This CDR3 contains 14 residues. PCR was performed a second time for about 7 to 11 cycles using a sample-barcoded 5' primer and a J-beta primer mix. Through a template-switch adaptor with 12 random nucleotides, each cDNA molecule received a tag. TCRdb called the 5' RACE reads again in MiXCR, with one record for every CDR3 protein. Of roughly 1,300,000 distinct CDR3 sequences in the sample, approximately 59% are singletons; the top ten hold 5% to 7%.

Sequencing was performed on blood. This clonotype was sampled from a man aged 18 to 35 in good health. The chain uses TRBV9 and TRBJ2-7, with TRBD2 matching 10 bases. CDR3 amino acids: CASSSGTSVSEQYF. As DNA, the CDR3 is TGTGCCAGCAGCAGCGGGACTAGCGTTTCCGAGCAGTACTTC.